One sample yielded the 26 T cell receptor beta chains listed below, sequenced in a study of response to subunit inactivated influenza vaccine. TCRdb used MiXCR to reprocess the RT-PCR reads, holding one entry per CDR3 protein. The sample has 500,000 to 600,000 distinct CDR3 sequences, over 9.5% seen once. Sequences were derived from PBMCs from blood, sampled on the day of vaccination. These receptors all stem from a man aged 50 to 60 who received an inactivated influenza vaccine.

This clonotype turned up a few times. V and J are TRBV20-1 and TRBJ2-5, with D uncertain. Germline lookup yields CDR1 DFQATT and CDR2 SNEGSKA (reference sequence). The CDR3 runs 13 residues. Between the trimmed V and J ends, which lost 0 bases and 2 bases, there was a span of 7 bases. The CDR3 here is CSARDFLQETQYF. The CDR3 nucleotides are TGCAGTGCTAGAGATTTCCTTCAAGAGACCCAGTACTTC.

This clonotype was observed a few times. The rearrangement uses TRBV7-9 and TRBJ2-7; D may be TRBD2 (5 bases). V shed 5 bases and J shed 3 bases, with 11 bases lying between them. Germline CDR1 and CDR2: SEHNR and FQNEAQ (reference sequence). The length of the CDR3 is 13 residues. CDR3 coding DNA: TGTGCCAGCAGCGCCCGAGGGTTCTACGAGCAGTACTTC. Translating gives CASSARGFYEQYF.

This clonotype was counted ten times or more. This chain connects TRBV12-3 or TRBV12-4 to TRBJ1-5; 10 bases map to TRBD1. V gave up 4 bases and J gave up 5 bases; unmatched junction bases: 5. The CDR3 runs to 15 residues. CDR3 coding DNA: TGTGCCAGCAGTTCCGGGACAGGGGCTTATCAGCCCCAGCATTTT. This codes for CASSSGTGAYQPQHF.

This rearrangement joins TRBV4-1 to TRBJ2-1; maybe TRBD1 (6 bases). The CDR3 extends over 18 amino acids. Germline V gene sequence: CDR1 MGHRA, CDR2 YSYEKL. The V and J ends lost 4 bases and 4 bases respectively, with 23 bases between them. CDR3 sequence reads: CASSLWTPTGLLYNEQFF. The CDR3 DNA follows: TGCGCCAGCAGCCTTTGGACGCCCACAGGGTTGCTTTACAATGAGCAGTTCTTC.

This clonotype was recorded a few times. This chain uses TRBV12-3 or TRBV12-4 with TRBJ2-4; TRBD2 agrees at 7 bases. Trimming took 1 base from V and 9 from J; bases not matched to a gene: 15. The CDR3 loop spans 17 amino acids. CDR3 protein: CASSLGEGLREGGIQYF. In nucleotides, the CDR3 is TGTGCCAGCAGTTTAGGGGAGGGCCTGAGGGAGGGCGGCATTCAGTACTTC.

This clonotype was counted a single time. V and J are TRBV11-1 and TRBJ2-7; TRBD1 matches 9 bases. Germline CDR1 SGHAT, CDR2 FQDESV (reference sequence). The CDR3 covers 15 residues. J lost 3 bases, V lost 0 bases, and 3 bases had no gene match. The CDR3 sequence: CASSLALDRGYEQYF. The CDR3 DNA is TGTGCCAGCAGCTTAGCACTGGACAGGGGCTACGAGCAGTACTTC.

This clonotype occurred many times. The chain uses TRBV7-2 and TRBJ1-1; TRBD1 matches 11 bases. Germline CDR1 is SGHTA and CDR2 is FQGNSA. This CDR3 spans 15 amino acids. With 11 bases clipped from V and 1 base from J, the junction kept 9 bases outside the gene matches. In DNA form, the CDR3 reads TGTGCCTCTCGAAGAGGGACAGGGGGGAACACTGAAGCTTTCTTT. Amino acid sequence: CASRRGTGGNTEAFF.

The chain combines TRBV7-9 with TRBJ2-5; no reliable D call. The CDR3 contains 16 residues. Trimming removed 2 bases from V and 2 bases from J, with 15 bases in between. CDR1 and CDR2 (germline): SEHNR, FQNEAQ (reference sequence). CDR3 amino acids: CASSLRFRAVQETQYF. The CDR3 bases are TGTGCCAGCAGCTTACGGTTCCGGGCGGTGCAAGAGACCCAGTACTTC. The whole variable domain, remainder taken from reference TRBV7-9 and TRBJ2-5, is DTGVSQNPRHKITKRGQNVTFRCDPISEHNRLYWYRQTLGQGPEFLTYFQNEAQLEKSRLLSDRFSAERPKGSFSTLEIQRTEQGDSAMYLCASSLRFRAVQETQYFGPGTRLLVL.

This clonotype was picked up many times. The rearrangement uses TRBV6-1 and TRBJ1-1, with 9 nucleotides matching TRBD1. J was trimmed by 3 bases and V by 8 bases; bases with no gene match: 4. Germline CDR1 and CDR2: MNHNS and SASEGT. There are 13 residues in the CDR3. In DNA, the CDR3 is TGTGCCAGCCTCCGGGACAGGGACACTGAAGCTTTCTTT. It specifies CASLRDRDTEAFF.

This clonotype has only a few counts. The chain recombines TRBV24-1 with TRBJ2-1, with unresolved D. CDR3 length: 13 amino acids. Between the trimmed V and J ends, which lost 4 bases and 7 bases, there was a span of 10 bases. Germline CDR1 KGHDR, CDR2 SFDVKD. DNA of the CDR3: TGTGCCACCAGTGAGCCGAACAAGAATGAGCAGTTCTTC. Translated: CATSEPNKNEQFF.

The chain uses TRBV20-1 and TRBJ2-7; D unclear. Germline-derived CDR1 and CDR2 are DFQATT and SNEGSKA (reference sequence). V was shortened by 1 base and J by 3 bases, with 16 bases between the two germline ends. CDR3 length: 15 residues. The CDR3 bases are TGCAGTGCTAGAGTAGTGCTGGCAGGCGACTACGAGCAGTACTTC. Amino acids: CSARVVLAGDYEQYF.

The chain uses TRBV29-1 and TRBJ1-1; no reliable D call. CDR1 SQVTM and CDR2 ANQGSEA come from the germline V gene. The V and J ends lost 4 bases and 2 bases respectively, with 17 bases between them. The CDR3 is made up of 15 amino acids. CDR3 nucleotides: TGCAGCGTTGGTGCCGGAGTAGGTGGAAACACTGAAGCTTTCTTT. Amino acids: CSVGAGVGGNTEAFF.

This clonotype occurred many times. V gene TRBV4-3 combines with J gene TRBJ1-3; D is uncertain. The CDR3 runs 18 residues. Trimming took off 0 bases at V and 0 bases at J, with 15 bases between the two ends. From germline, CDR1 is LGHNA and CDR2 YSLEER. The CDR3 region is CASSQDLVRRTSGNTIYF. The CDR3 region has the DNA TGCGCCAGCAGCCAAGATTTGGTACGCCGTACCTCTGGAAACACCATATATTTT.

This clonotype showed up just a few times. The V call is TRBV4-2, the J call TRBJ2-5, with 8 positions matching TRBD1. The CDR3 has 14 residues. V gave up 5 bases and J gave up 2 bases; unmatched junction bases: 4. The germline gives CDR1 LGHNA, CDR2 YNFKEQ. CDR3 coding DNA: TGTGCCAGCAGCATGGACAGGGTACAAGAGACCCAGTACTTC. This codes for CASSMDRVQETQYF.

This clonotype was counted only a few times. The V call is TRBV5-1, the J call TRBJ2-7; D unresolved. The CDR3 runs to 13 residues. Germline lookup yields CDR1 SGHRS and CDR2 YFSETQ. Trimming stripped 1 base from V and 5 bases from J, with 10 bases between. This CDR3 reads CASSLYGQNEQYF. The DNA for the CDR3 is TGCGCCAGCAGCTTGTATGGCCAGAACGAGCAGTACTTC.

The V and J genes are TRBV12-3 or TRBV12-4 and TRBJ1-2; D remains unclear. This CDR3 is built from 15 residues. Trimming cost V 3 bases and J 0 bases, with 11 bases left between them. In nucleotides, the CDR3 is TGTGCCAGCAGTTTTAGCAGAAGAGCTAACTATGGCTACACCTTC. It yields the protein CASSFSRRANYGYTF.

This clonotype was picked up many times. This chain uses TRBV29-1 with TRBJ1-1; maybe TRBD1 (6 bases). V lost 5 bases and J 3 bases, leaving 10 bases between the germline ends. This CDR3 has 12 amino acids. Germline assignment: CDR1 SQVTM and CDR2 ANQGSEA. CDR3 amino acids: CSVWPGDTEAFF. The CDR3 DNA is TGCAGCGTTTGGCCAGGGGACACTGAAGCTTTCTTT.

This clonotype turned up a few times. The chain links TRBV5-1 to TRBJ2-7, with D perhaps matching TRBD2 (7 bases). Germline V lookup: CDR1 SGHRS, CDR2 YFSETQ. V was cut by 7 bases and J by 7 bases, with 18 bases left in between. The CDR3 sequence is 13 residues long. The DNA for the CDR3 is TGCGCCAGCGTCGGGGAGGGGGAGCGTGAGCAGTACTTC. Translating gives CASVGEGEREQYF.

The chain joins TRBV5-1 to TRBJ2-5, with 8 bases matching TRBD1. This CDR3 contains 14 residues. V was pared by 5 bases and J by 4 bases, with 7 bases of the junction left unmatched. Germline V gene lookup returns CDR1 SGHRS and CDR2 YFSETQ. CDR3 coding DNA: TGCGCCAGCAGGGATCCAGGGGGCGTAGAGACCCAGTACTTC. Its protein is CASRDPGGVETQYF. Full variable domain (rest looked up from reference TRBV5-1 and TRBJ2-5): KAGVTQTPRYLIKTRGQQVTLSCSPISGHRSVSWYQQTPGQGLQFLFEYFSETQRNKGNFPGRFSGRQFSNSRSEMNVSTLELGDSALYLCASRDPGGVETQYFGPGTRLLVL.

This clonotype was found a few times. The chain couples TRBV24-1 to TRBJ2-1, with TRBD1 as a possible D gene (5 bases). Trimming shortened V by 4 bases and J by 2 bases, and 11 bases separated the two germline ends. CDR3 length equals 15 residues. CDR1 KGHDR and CDR2 SFDVKD come from the germline V gene. CDR3 DNA: TGTGCCACCAGTGACCCAGGGCAGACCTACAATGAGCAGTTCTTC. Its protein product is CATSDPGQTYNEQFF.

The chain links TRBV20-1 to TRBJ2-3; D unresolved. The germline gives CDR1 DFQATT, CDR2 SNEGSKA (reference sequence). The CDR3 is made up of 13 amino acids. The ends were cut back, 3 bases at V and 1 base at J, with 8 bases in the middle. The CDR3 bases are TGCAGTGCTAGTCGGATAGGCACAGATACGCAGTATTTT. Residues: CSASRIGTDTQYF.

V gene TRBV7-9 combines with J gene TRBJ2-7; TRBD1 agrees at 10 bases. Per the germline V gene, CDR1 is SEHNR and CDR2 is FQNEAQ (reference sequence). The ends lost 0 bases at V and 5 bases at J; junction bases unmatched: 7. The CDR3 spans 16 residues. The CDR3 sequence is CASSLAGTGVKHEQYF. In DNA, the CDR3 is TGTGCCAGCAGCTTAGCGGGGACAGGGGTAAAGCACGAGCAGTACTTC.

V gene TRBV9 combines with J gene TRBJ2-1; TRBD2 matches at 10 bases. Germline V CDR1 and CDR2: SGDLS, YYNGEE. V lost 3 bases, J lost 10 bases, and 16 bases stayed unmatched. The length of the CDR3 is 17 residues. CDR3 in amino acids: CASSDQLLAGAAQEQFF. The CDR3 DNA sequence: TGTGCCAGCAGCGACCAACTTCTAGCGGGAGCCGCCCAAGAGCAGTTCTTC.

This clonotype has a count of ten or more. The chain carries TRBV7-2 and TRBJ2-1; no clear D. V lost 1 base, J lost 4 bases, and 5 bases lay in between. Looked up from germline, CDR1 is SGHTA and CDR2 is FQGNSA. This CDR3 is 13 amino acids long. Written as DNA, the CDR3 is TGTGCCAGCAGCTTAGTGGGGTACAATGAGCAGTTCTTC. It translates to CASSLVGYNEQFF.

This clonotype was counted a few times. The CDR3 region is CASSWGLGAGGYEQFF. CDR3 nucleotides: TGTGCCAGCAGCTGGGGGTTGGGCGCGGGGGGTTATGAGCAGTTCTTC. This rearrangement joins TRBV7-2 to TRBJ2-1; 8 bases are a match to TRBD2. Trimming removed 4 bases from V and 8 bases from J; junction bases left unmatched: 13. Germline CDR1 SGHTA, CDR2 FQGNSA. The CDR3 is 16 residues long.

This clonotype was detected many times. This rearrangement joins TRBV5-1 to TRBJ2-5; 7 bases map to TRBD1. Trimming removed 4 bases from V and 3 bases from J; junction bases left unmatched: 6. The CDR3 length is 14 residues. From germline, CDR1 is SGHRS and CDR2 YFSETQ. CDR3 sequence: CASSTGTAEETQYF. The DNA for the CDR3 is TGCGCCAGCAGCACCGGGACAGCAGAAGAGACCCAGTACTTC.